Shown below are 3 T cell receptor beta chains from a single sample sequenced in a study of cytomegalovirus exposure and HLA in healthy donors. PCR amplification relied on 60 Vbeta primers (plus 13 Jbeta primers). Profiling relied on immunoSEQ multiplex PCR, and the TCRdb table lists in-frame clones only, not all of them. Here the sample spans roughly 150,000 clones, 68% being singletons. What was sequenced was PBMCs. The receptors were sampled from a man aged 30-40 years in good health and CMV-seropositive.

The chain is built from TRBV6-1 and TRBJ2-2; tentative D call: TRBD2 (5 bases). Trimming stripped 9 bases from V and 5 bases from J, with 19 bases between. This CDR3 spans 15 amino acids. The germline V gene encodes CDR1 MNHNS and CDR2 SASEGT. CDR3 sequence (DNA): TGTGCCAGTCTCGAGGGTAACCCGTTAACCGGGGAGCTGTTTTTT. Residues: CASLEGNPLTGELFF.

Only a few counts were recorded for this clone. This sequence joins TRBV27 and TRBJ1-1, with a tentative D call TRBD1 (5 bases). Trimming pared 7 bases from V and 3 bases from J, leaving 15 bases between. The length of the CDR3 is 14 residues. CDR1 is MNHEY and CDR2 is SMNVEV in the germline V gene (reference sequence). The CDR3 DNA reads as TGTGCCAGCACCTCGGGGGTTTGGGACACTGAAGCTTTCTTT. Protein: CASTSGVWDTEAFF.

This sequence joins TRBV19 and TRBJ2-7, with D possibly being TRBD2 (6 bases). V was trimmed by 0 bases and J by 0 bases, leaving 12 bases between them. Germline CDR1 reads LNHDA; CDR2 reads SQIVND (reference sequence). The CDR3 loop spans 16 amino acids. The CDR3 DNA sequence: TGTGCCAGTAGTATAGATCCGGGGGAGAGCTCCTACGAGCAGTACTTC. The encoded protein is CASSIDPGESSYEQYF.